This entry is about one TCR beta chain. The same CDR3 also results from other DNA sequences found in this sample. Sequenced by immunoSEQ multiplex PCR; TCRdb stores in-frame clones only, minus some. The table records 120,000 or so clones, approximately 83% of them present only once. The data belong to a study of T cell responses to AZD1222 COVID-19 vaccine. Trimming took 2 bases from V and 3 from J, leaving 11 bases between them. The CDR3 is 14 amino acids. Per germline, CDR1 MNHNS and CDR2 SASEGT. Sequencing used peripheral blood, obtained on day 0 of AZD1222 vaccination. V gene TRBV6-1 combines with J gene TRBJ2-7, with a possible D match to TRBD2 (6 bases). This clonotype originated in an adult in good health. CDR3 sequence reads: CASSELGGDYEQYF. CDR3 coding DNA: TGTGCCAGCAGTGAATTAGGAGGGGACTACGAGCAGTACTTC.